The following is a T cell receptor beta chain sequence with its context. The data were taken from a study of blood T cell repertoires in COVID-19. The overall study: Sites in the United States, Italy and Spain provided acute and convalescent COVID-19 samples. T cells, B-cell-depleted T cells, or PBMCs supplied cDNA or gDNA.

There are 16 residues in the CDR3. J gave up 0 bases and V 4 bases, and 10 bases lay outside the gene matches. The germline CDR1 and CDR2 sequences are SGHRS and YFSETQ. Authors' processing steps: Using reference gene primer amplification, nucleated cell counts were estimated. Produced via immunoSEQ multiplex PCR; TCRdb's table is partial and in-frame only. V and J calls and clone size follow that table, whereas D and trimming were derived from the DNA. This table holds roughly 100,000 clones, 87% found once. This TCR was sampled from a man in his fifties with acute or convalescent COVID-19. The sample consisted of peripheral blood. The chain employs TRBV5-1 and TRBJ2-7; 7 nucleotides agree with TRBD1. The CDR3 DNA reads TGCGCCAGCAGCCTTTCCGGGACAGACCTCTCCTACGAGCAGTACTTC. Its translation: CASSLSGTDLSYEQYF.